The present TCR beta chain was sequenced within a study of T cell repertoires in cytomegalovirus infection. Study in general: Public signatures in TCR beta pointed to CMV infection and matching HLA type.

CDR1 is SGHAT and CDR2 is FQNNGV in the germline V gene. CDR3 length: 15 residues. V lost 5 bases and J 2 bases, leaving 16 bases between the germline ends. Overall study results and limits: What dominated the ex vivo response were HLA-C-restricted CMV-specific TCR beta clonotypes.

This clonotype was found a few times. The antigen remains unidentified. MiXCR was run by TCRdb on the reads, yielding one entry per CDR3 protein. The sample includes about 440,000 distinct CDR3 sequences, roughly 31% of them seen just once. The J gene is TRBJ2-7, the V gene TRBV11-2; D not resolved. The receptor was isolated from a human donor in good health (CMV status not recorded). Some clones in this sample may be carry-over from other donors' samples. Sequencing was performed on PBMCs. CDR3 residues: CASSPVGFRTYEQYF. The CDR3 nucleotides are TGTGCCAGCAGCCCGGTCGGCTTTCGAACCTACGAGCAGTACTTC. Based on the CDR3 plus reference TRBV11-2 and TRBJ2-7, the full variable domain is EAGVAQSPRYKIIEKRQSVAFWCNPISGHATLYWYQQILGQGPKLLIQFQNNGVVDDSQLPKDRFSAERLKGVDSTLKIQPAKLEDSAVYLCASSPVGFRTYEQYFGPGTRLTVT.